This T cell receptor (beta chain) was sequenced during a study of blood T cell repertoires in COVID-19. In the study overall: Acute and convalescent COVID-19 specimens originated in the United States, Italy and Spain.

A Seattle source enrolled patients during active infection and followed them longitudinally. Original processing methods: Scientists estimated how many nucleated cells there were by amplifying reference gene primers. TCRdb's table, derived via immunoSEQ multiplex PCR, lists solely in-frame clones and lacks some. V and J calls and clone size are copied from that table; D and trimming were computed from the DNA. Among some 110,000 clones, about 90% were seen once, and the ten largest hold around 2.2%. The sample holds one count of this clone. The conserved closing phenylalanine or tryptophan is absent in this CDR3, likely reflecting a read error. No DNA is shown, since the ends of the CDR3 on it are uncertain; the CDR3 is the one TCRdb lists. Sequenced sample: peripheral blood. This clonotype was sampled from a man in his forties or fifties with COVID-19, enrolled during active disease.

The CDR3 spells CASSGKTGIHDLVG. This chain joins TRBV21-1 and TRBJ2-7; TRBD1 is the table's D call, not checked against the DNA. TRBV21-1 is deemed a pseudogene. The CDR3 contains 14 residues when both ends are counted.